Below, one T cell receptor (beta chain) is given with its context. The clone's antigen remains unknown. There are no base qualities to consult, and no much larger clone falls within one base. The immunoSEQ Assay, a bias-controlled multiplex PCR, was used to amplify TCRbeta CDR3 regions from genomic DNA. As for the original processing: Nucleated cell counts per sample were estimated from amplification of reference gene primers within the assay. To quantify the absolute abundance of each unique TCRbeta CDR3 rearrangement, sequence reads were collapsed and filtered. For each sample, productive Simpson clonality was calculated as the square root of Simpson's diversity index over productive rearrangements. Not all clones reach the TCRdb copy of this immuneACCESS table, which keeps in-frame sequences only. Checked studies attribute under half of the gap to unresolved V genes and leave the rest unexplained. The D gene and trimming were derived from the DNA, and the V and J assignments and clone size from that table. The sample table lists 250,000 or so clones, 89% of them with a count of one. The ten largest clonotypes hold less than 5% of the sample.

The sample comes from a study of blood T cell repertoires in COVID-19 (dated by TCRdb to the early 2020s). About the study as a whole: Collaborator samples came from the United States, Italy and Spain and covered acute and convalescent phases of COVID-19. The material from the prospective study consisted of cDNA or gDNA derived from T cells, B-cell-depleted T cells, or PBMCs. Deeply sampled blood TCRbeta repertoires from subjects exposed to, actively infected with, or recovered from COVID-19 were included in the dataset. Where available, HLA class I and class II types were taken from metadata supplied by the sample provider and were not determined by assay-based typing. A de-identified subject ID, COVID-19 status, age in years and sex were almost always included in the sample metadata. The samples were drawn from two sources: the first 160 participants of the ongoing ImmuneRACE study, and 950 to 1,500 subjects contributed by 6 global collaborators. The repertoires were made available in a free public database intended to serve as a resource for research on the immune response to SARS-CoV-2.

Beyond this particular receptor, the publication reports: The amount of clinical and demographic metadata varied by source and participant and was provided uncurated.

The V and J ends are trimmed by 0 bases and 8 bases, leaving 13 bases between them. From the germline V gene (reference sequence), CDR1 is LNHNV and CDR2 is YYDKDF. Including the terminal cysteine and phenylalanine, the CDR3 comprises 14 residues. The entry retains the CDR3 DNA only, 42 bases that are in frame from base 1. Samples from volunteer blood donors who had recovered from COVID-19 were contributed by a second Seattle source. Whole blood was collected in K2EDTA tubes by collaborating institutions according to the institutions' own protocols. For TCRbeta analysis, collaborators shipped samples as frozen whole blood, isolated PBMCs, or DNA extracted from either of those sample types.

Sequencing was done on a sample of peripheral blood. The V and J segments used are TRBV15 and TRBJ1-2, with TRBD1 as a weak D call on 5 bases. The sequence was obtained from a woman between 40 and 55 years old who had recovered from COVID-19. The base sequence is TGTGCCACCAGCAGAGATATGACGGCAGGGGGCTACACCTTC. Its protein is CATSRDMTAGGYTF.